This entry lists 8 T cell receptor beta chains sequenced from one sample in a study of T cell clusters in autoimmune cytopenias (dated by TCRdb to the late 2010s). For each sample, TRB amplification used 200 to 300 ng of peripheral blood genomic DNA, equal to some 37,000 genome equivalents. TCRdb names Illumina MiSeq as the instrument used. TRB rearrangements were amplified by multiplex PCR following a touch-down protocol, with the TRB-A and TRB-B primer pools mixed in one tube. TCRdb reprocessed the reads into one record per CDR3 protein sequence, lacking DNA. The table of this sample itemizes several thousand distinct CDR3 sequences. The top ten clonotypes cover less than 20% of the sample. Separately, the same data were catalogued under a study of T cell repertoires in aging, cancer and after chemotherapy.

The sample consisted of peripheral blood. Every receptor here comes from a human donor in good health.

This chain links TRBV18 with TRBJ2-3; the D call of TRBD1 rests on TCRdb alone, since no DNA is present to check it. CDR1 KGHSH and CDR2 LQKENI come from the germline V gene. The CDR3 runs to 18 residues. The CDR3 sequence: CASSPTWDHPTSTDTQYF. The full variable domain, in which reference TRBV18 and TRBJ2-3 provide the parts outside the CDR3, is NAGVMQNPRHLVRRRGQEARLRCSPMKGHSHVYWYRQLPEEGLKFMVYLQKENIIDESGMPKERFSAEFPKEGPSILRIQQVVRGDSAAYFCASSPTWDHPTSTDTQYFGPGTRLTVL.

The chain links TRBV30 to TRBJ1-1; the TCRdb D gene call, TRBD1, has no DNA to confirm it. The CDR3 is 15 residues long. Germline CDR1 is GTSNPN and CDR2 is SVGIG (reference sequence). The CDR3 loop is CAWSTLQGTNTEAFF. Supplemented by reference TRBV30 and TRBJ1-1, the full variable domain reads SQTIHQWPATLVQPVGSPLSLECTVEGTSNPNLYWYRQAAGRGLQLLFYSVGIGQISSEVPQNLSASRPQDRQFILSSKKLLLSDSGFYLCAWSTLQGTNTEAFFGQGTRLTVV.

This clonotype counts as medium-sized (0.01 to 0.1%) by frequency. Here the CDR3 reads CASSLYQGGEKLFF. The J gene is TRBJ1-4, the V gene TRBV5-6; TCRdb's D call, TRBD1, is unchecked because there is no DNA. The CDR3 sequence is 14 residues long. CDR1 and CDR2 from the germline V gene are SGHDT and YYEEEE.

The rearrangement uses TRBV12-3 or TRBV12-4 and TRBJ2-3; TCRdb returns TRBD2, unconfirmable since there is no DNA. The CDR3 runs to 16 residues. The CDR3 spells CASAPQVAGGRDTQYF.

The chain is built from TRBV13 and TRBJ2-1; the D call of TRBD2 rests on TCRdb alone, since no DNA is present to check it. CDR1 and CDR2 (germline): PRHDT, FYEKMQ (reference sequence). CDR3 length: 14 residues. The CDR3 sequence is CASSQRGGNNEQFF.

CDR3 region: CASSYSGLAGRSSYEQYF. The chain combines TRBV6-5 with TRBJ2-7; TCRdb proposes TRBD2, but this gene call is untestable without DNA. The CDR3 has 18 amino acids. Germline CDR1 and CDR2: MNHEY and SVGAGI.

V gene TRBV20-1 combines with J gene TRBJ1-1. Germline CDR1 reads DFQATT; CDR2 reads SNEGSKA (reference sequence). The CDR3 spans 13 residues. CDR3 region: CSASHREATKAFF.

This clonotype ranks as medium-sized in terms of frequency. The chain combines TRBV19 with TRBJ1-2; the D gene TCRdb calls, TRBD1, cannot be checked with no DNA. Germline V lookup: CDR1 LNHDA, CDR2 SQIVND (reference sequence). The CDR3 loop spans 13 amino acids. CDR3 sequence reads: CASSIMGGYGYTF.